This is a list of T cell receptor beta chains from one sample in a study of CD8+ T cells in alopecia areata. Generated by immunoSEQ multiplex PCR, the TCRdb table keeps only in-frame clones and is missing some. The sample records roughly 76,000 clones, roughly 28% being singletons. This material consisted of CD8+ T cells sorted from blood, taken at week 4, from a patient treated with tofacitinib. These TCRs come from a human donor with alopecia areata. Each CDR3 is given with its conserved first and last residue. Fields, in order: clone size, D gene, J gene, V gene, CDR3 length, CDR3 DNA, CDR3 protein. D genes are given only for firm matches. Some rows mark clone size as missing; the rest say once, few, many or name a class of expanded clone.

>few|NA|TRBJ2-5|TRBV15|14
TGTGCCACCAGCAGTCATCAGGGGCAAGAGACCCAGTACTTC
CATSSHQGQETQYF
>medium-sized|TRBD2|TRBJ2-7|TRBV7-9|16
TGTGCCAGCAGCCCCTCGGGACTAGCGGGAGAATACGAGCAGTACTTC
CASSPSGLAGEYEQYF
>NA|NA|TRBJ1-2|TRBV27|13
TGTGCCAGCAGTTTAAACAGTCGCTATGGCTACACCTTC
CASSLNSRYGYTF
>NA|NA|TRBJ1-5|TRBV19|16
TGTGCCAGCAGTACCGACCGAGGAGGGGGCAATCAGCCCCAGCATTTT
CASSTDRGGGNQPQHF
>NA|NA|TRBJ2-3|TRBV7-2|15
TGTGCCAGCAGCTCAAATGCCCGGAGGCCAGATACGCAGTATTTT
CASSSNARRPDTQYF
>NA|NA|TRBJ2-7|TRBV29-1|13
TGCAGCGTTTTGGACAGCATGGCCTACGAGCAGTACTTC
CSVLDSMAYEQYF
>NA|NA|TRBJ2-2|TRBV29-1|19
TGCAGCGTTGAAGGGTCGTCGGACGACCTGCCCGCGAACACCGGGGAGCTGTTTTTT
CSVEGSSDDLPANTGELFF
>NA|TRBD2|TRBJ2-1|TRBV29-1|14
TGCAGCGTTCCGCTAGCGGCACTTTATAATGAGCAGTTCTTC
CSVPLAALYNEQFF
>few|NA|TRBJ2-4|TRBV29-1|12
TGCAGCGCCGATATCGACACGAACATTCAGTACTTC
CSADIDTNIQYF
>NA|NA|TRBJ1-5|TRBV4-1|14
TGCGCCAGCAGCCATCGGGACACGCCTAAGCCCCAGCATTTT
CASSHRDTPKPQHF
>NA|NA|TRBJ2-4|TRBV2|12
TGTGCCAGCAGCGGGGCCAAAAACATTCAGTACTTC
CASSGAKNIQYF
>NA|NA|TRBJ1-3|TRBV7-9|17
TGTGCCAGCAGCTTATTTGGGGGTTTTTCTTCTGGAAACACCATATATTTT
CASSLFGGFSSGNTIYF
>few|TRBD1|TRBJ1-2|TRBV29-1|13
TGCAGCGCCTACGCGGGACAGGGGAATGGCTACACCTTC
CSAYAGQGNGYTF
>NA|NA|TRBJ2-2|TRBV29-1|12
TGCAGCGTTGTCGACATGACCGGGGAGCTGTTTTTT
CSVVDMTGELFF
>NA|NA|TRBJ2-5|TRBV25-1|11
TGTGCCAGCAGTGCTGGGAGAGTCCAGTACTTC
CASSAGRVQYF
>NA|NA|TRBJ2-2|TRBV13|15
TGTGCCAGCAGCTTCGGGACTGGGTGGTCCGGGGAGCTGTTTTTT
CASSFGTGWSGELFF
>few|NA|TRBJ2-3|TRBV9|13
TGTGCCAGCAGCGTAGCCACCACAGATACGCAGTATTTT
CASSVATTDTQYF
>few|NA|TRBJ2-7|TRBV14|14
TGTGCCAGCAGCCAGCGGGACAACTCCTACGAGCAGTACTTC
CASSQRDNSYEQYF
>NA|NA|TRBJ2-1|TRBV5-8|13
TGTGCCACCCGCCCGAGGGCCCACAATGAGCAGTTCTTC
CATRPRAHNEQFF
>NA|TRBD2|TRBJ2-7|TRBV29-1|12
TGCAGCGTTGAGGCGGGAGACTTGGGGCAGTACTTC
CSVEAGDLGQYF
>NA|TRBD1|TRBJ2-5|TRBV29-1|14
TGCAGCGTCACCGGGACAGGGGGACGGGAGACCCAGTACTTC
CSVTGTGGRETQYF
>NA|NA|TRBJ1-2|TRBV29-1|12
TGCAGCGTTCTGGGGAAACACTATGGCTACACCTTC
CSVLGKHYGYTF
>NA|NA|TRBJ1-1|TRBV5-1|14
TGCGCCGGCAGCGTCGACAGGTTTAACACTGAAGCTTTCTTT
CAGSVDRFNTEAFF
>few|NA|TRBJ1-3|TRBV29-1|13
TGCAGCGTTGGGACGGGATTGGCAAACACCATATATTTT
CSVGTGLANTIYF
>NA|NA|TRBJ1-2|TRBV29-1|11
TGCAGCGCAGTGAGTGACTATGGCTACACCTTC
CSAVSDYGYTF
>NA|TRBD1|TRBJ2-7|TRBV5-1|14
TGCGCCAGCGCCAGGGACAGGGAAGTCTACGAGCAGTACTTC
CASARDREVYEQYF
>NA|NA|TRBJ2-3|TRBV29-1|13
TGCAGCGTGGAACACGGGGGCACAGATACGCAGTATTTT
CSVEHGGTDTQYF
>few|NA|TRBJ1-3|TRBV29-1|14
TGCAGCGTTGAAGGGGAGGGTGCAGGAAACACCATATATTTT
CSVEGEGAGNTIYF
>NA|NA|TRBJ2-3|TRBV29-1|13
TGCAGCGTTGGCCTACCGGGCACAGATACGCAGTATTTT
CSVGLPGTDTQYF
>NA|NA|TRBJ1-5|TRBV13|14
TGTGCCAGCAGTGCGGGGGATTCTCATCAGCCCCAGCATTTT
CASSAGDSHQPQHF
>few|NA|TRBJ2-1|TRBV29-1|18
TGCAGCGTTGAAGGGACTCCTCAGGGGAGGGGGTTTTACAATGAGCAGTTCTTC
CSVEGTPQGRGFYNEQFF
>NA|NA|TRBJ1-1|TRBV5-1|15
TGCGCCAGCAGCTCTACGGGGGGTCGGAACACTGAAGCTTTCTTT
CASSSTGGRNTEAFF
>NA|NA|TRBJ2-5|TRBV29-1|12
TGCAGCGTTGACGCGGACGGGGAGACCCAGTACTTC
CSVDADGETQYF
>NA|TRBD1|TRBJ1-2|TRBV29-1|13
TGCAGCGTTGAAGCAGGGGGAAACTATGGCTACACCTTC
CSVEAGGNYGYTF
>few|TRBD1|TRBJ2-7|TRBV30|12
TGTGCCGGGGACAGGACCCCCCGCGAGCAGTACTTC
CAGDRTPREQYF
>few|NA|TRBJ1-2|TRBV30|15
TGTGCCTGGAGTGTGTTCACTTTATCGGGGTATGGCTACACCTTC
CAWSVFTLSGYGYTF
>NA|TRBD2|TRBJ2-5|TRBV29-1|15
TGCAGCGCCGAATATCAGCGGGAGAATGGGGAGACCCAGTACTTC
CSAEYQRENGETQYF
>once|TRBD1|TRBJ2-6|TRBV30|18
TGTGCCTGGAAGTTACCAGGGGGCCTAGGTGCTGGGGCCAACGTCCTGACTTTC
CAWKLPGGLGAGANVLTF
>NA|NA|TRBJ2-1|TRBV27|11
TGTGCCAGCGGGTTCGGGTGGGAGCAGTTCTTC
CASGFGWEQFF
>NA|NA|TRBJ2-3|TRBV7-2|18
TGTGCCAGCAGCCCTGCATGGGGTTTTAGCGGCTTCACAGATACGCAGTATTTT
CASSPAWGFSGFTDTQYF
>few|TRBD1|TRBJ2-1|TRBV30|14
TGTGCCTGTCCCGGGACAGGGGTGCAGAATGAGCAGTTCTTC
CACPGTGVQNEQFF
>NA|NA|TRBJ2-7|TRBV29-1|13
TGCAGCGTTTCCTGGACAGACTCCTACGAGCAGTACTTC
CSVSWTDSYEQYF
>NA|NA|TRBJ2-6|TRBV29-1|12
TGCAGCGTGGGGGGCGGGGCCAACGTCCTGACTTTC
CSVGGGANVLTF
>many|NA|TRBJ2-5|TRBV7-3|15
TGTGCCAAACAACCGCACGAGGAGAAACAAGAGACCCAGTACTTC
CAKQPHEEKQETQYF
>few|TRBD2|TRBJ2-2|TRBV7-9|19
TGTGCCAGCAGCCCCGGACTAGCGGGAGGGCAACCGTTCACCGGGGAGCTGTTTTTT
CASSPGLAGGQPFTGELFF
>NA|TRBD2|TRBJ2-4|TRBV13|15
TGTGCCAGCAGCTTAGGGTTAGCGGGAGTAGACATTCAGTACTTC
CASSLGLAGVDIQYF
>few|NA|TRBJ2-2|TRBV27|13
TGTGCCAGCAGAATCAGGGGCACCGGGGAGCTGTTTTTT
CASRIRGTGELFF
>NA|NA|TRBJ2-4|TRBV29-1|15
TGCAGCGTTGAGGGACGAGGACCGGCCAAAAACATTCAGTACTTC
CSVEGRGPAKNIQYF